The T cell receptor (beta chain) described here comes from a study of OX40 agonist ivuxolimab in advanced cancers. Study observations and caveats: The study observed clonal expansion of CD4+ and CD8+ blood T cells by week 6 at 0.1 to 3.0 mg/kg.

With respect to this clone: The antigen is not known.

V was trimmed by 4 bases and J by 0 bases, leaving 11 bases between them. Germline CDR1 and CDR2: SGHRS and YFSETQ. CDR3 length equals 14 residues. Sequencing used immunoSEQ multiplex PCR; TCRdb keeps in-frame clones, though not all of them. The table records about 73,000 clones, about 88% of them present only once. This TCR was sampled from an adult with an advanced solid tumor such as melanoma, head and neck, liver or kidney cancer. The chain couples TRBV5-1 to TRBJ2-7; TRBD2 is a possible D gene (6 bases). The sequencing here drew on CD4+ or CD8+ T cells sorted from blood, taken in a trial of the OX40 agonist ivuxolimab. CDR3 in DNA: TGCGCCAGCAGCCATGGGGGGAGCTCCTACGAGCAGTACTTC. It is translated as CASSHGGSSYEQYF.